The rows below give T cell receptor beta chains drawn from one sample of a study of T cells after yellow fever vaccination. TCRdb re-called the 5' RACE reads through MiXCR, storing one row per CDR3 protein. Of hundreds of thousands of distinct CDR3 sequences detected, 20% to 25% appear once; the ten largest clones hold about 16%. The sequenced sample was PBMCs, obtained about 20 days after the first yellow fever vaccination. The receptors come from a man aged 18 to 30 who received the YFV17D yellow fever vaccine. CDR3s include the opening cysteine and the closing phenylalanine or tryptophan. The D gene is left open where the match is weak. Clone size is stated in some rows and not others, as once, few, many or a class when expanded.

j_call clone_size v_call d_call cdr3_aa cdr3_nt
TRBJ2-1 few TRBV5-1 - CASSLLFEQFF TGCGCCAGCAGCTTGTTGTTTGAGCAGTTCTTC
TRBJ1-2 many TRBV12-3/TRBV12-4 - CASSWGDGYGYTF TGTGCCAGCAGTTGGGGGGATGGCTATGGCTACACCTTC
TRBJ2-5 - TRBV7-9 TRBD1 CASSFTGGSGETQYF TGTGCCAGCAGCTTCACAGGGGGCTCAGGGGAGACCCAGTACTTC
TRBJ2-5 - TRBV7-2 - CASSTQAKETQYF TGTGCCAGCAGCACACAGGCGAAAGAGACCCAGTACTTC
TRBJ2-2 - TRBV19 TRBD2 CASTALAGINTGELFF TGTGCCAGTACCGCACTAGCGGGGATCAACACCGGGGAGCTGTTTTTT
TRBJ2-4 - TRBV7-9 - CASSRGQNVQYF TGTGCCAGCAGCCGGGGCCAAAACGTTCAGTACTTC
TRBJ2-2 many TRBV7-9 - CASRNWVGRHNTGELFF TGTGCCAGCCGAAATTGGGTCGGGCGTCACAACACCGGGGAGCTGTTTTTT
TRBJ2-3 few TRBV7-6 TRBD2 CASSLSRGGQDGTDTQYF TGTGCCAGCAGCTTAAGTCGGGGGGGCCAGGATGGCACAGATACGCAGTATTTT
TRBJ1-3 few TRBV29-1 - CSVQSGTENTIYF TGCAGCGTTCAAAGCGGTACAGAAAACACCATATATTTT
TRBJ2-1 - TRBV4-1 TRBD1 CASSHRLDRGGQSYNEQFF TGCGCCAGCAGCCACAGATTGGACAGGGGAGGGCAGTCCTACAATGAGCAGTTCTTC
TRBJ1-2 few TRBV6-5 - CASSYQQGHYGYTF TGTGCCAGCAGTTACCAACAGGGCCACTATGGCTACACCTTC
TRBJ2-1 few TRBV7-8 TRBD2 CASSVSRGGQNNEQFF TGTGCCAGCAGCGTATCGCGGGGGGGCCAGAACAATGAGCAGTTCTTC
TRBJ2-4 - TRBV4-2 - CASSQDREWDIQYF TGTGCCAGCAGCCAAGATCGGGAGTGGGACATTCAGTACTTC
TRBJ1-2 - TRBV29-1 - CSVSGAMDAGYTF TGCAGCGTTTCGGGGGCTATGGATGCTGGCTACACCTTC
TRBJ1-1 - TRBV4-1 - CASSHNLITASSMNTEAFF TGCGCCAGCAGCCACAACTTAATAACAGCCTCCTCAATGAACACTGAAGCTTTCTTT
TRBJ2-3 many TRBV4-3 - CASSQTPGVISTDTQYF TGCGCCAGCAGCCAGACCCCCGGGGTAATTAGCACAGATACGCAGTATTTT
TRBJ1-6 few TRBV9 TRBD1 CASSVGTDNSPLHF TGTGCCAGCAGCGTCGGGACAGATAATTCACCCCTCCACTTT
TRBJ2-3 - TRBV20-1 - CSAGGLGGFTDTQYF TGCAGTGCAGGCGGGTTGGGCGGCTTCACAGATACGCAGTATTTT
TRBJ2-3 - TRBV11-3 - CASSLGHLDTQYF TGTGCCAGCAGCTTGGGACATTTAGATACGCAGTATTTT
TRBJ1-6 few TRBV5-1 TRBD1 CASSLGQGTVPLHF TGCGCCAGCAGCCTAGGACAGGGAACGGTTCCCCTCCACTTT
TRBJ1-1 few TRBV30 - CAWKGSGGIVGEAFF TGTGCCTGGAAAGGGTCGGGGGGAATTGTGGGTGAAGCTTTCTTT
TRBJ2-3 - TRBV4-1 TRBD2 CASSQFPRLATVGDTQYF TGCGCCAGCAGCCAATTTCCACGACTAGCAACAGTCGGCGATACGCAGTATTTT
TRBJ2-3 once TRBV5-4 TRBD2 CASSLLAGGLPDTQYF TGTGCCAGCAGCTTACTAGCGGGGGGTCTACCAGATACGCAGTATTTT
TRBJ2-1 many TRBV9 - CASSLGGGQYNEQFF TGTGCCAGCAGCCTAGGAGGGGGCCAGTACAATGAGCAGTTCTTC
TRBJ1-4 - TRBV23-1 TRBD1 CASSHLQQGLDPATNEKLFF TGCGCCAGCAGTCATCTCCAACAGGGGTTAGACCCTGCAACTAATGAAAAACTGTTTTTT
TRBJ1-2 few TRBV11-2 TRBD1 CASSPLGQEYGYTF TGTGCCAGCAGCCCCCTCGGACAGGAGTATGGCTACACCTTC
TRBJ2-2 - TRBV4-1 - CASSPPLGAVGELFF TGCGCCAGCAGCCCCCCCCTGGGGGCGGTCGGGGAGCTGTTTTTT
TRBJ1-2 - TRBV20-1 - CSALAGHYGYTF TGCAGTGCTTTAGCAGGGCACTATGGCTACACCTTC
TRBJ2-1 - TRBV6-6 - CASNSNNEQFF TGTGCCAGCAACTCGAACAATGAGCAGTTCTTC
TRBJ2-7 many TRBV5-1 TRBD1 CASSSGTGDYEQYF TGCGCCAGCAGTTCCGGGACAGGCGACTACGAGCAGTACTTC
TRBJ1-1 many TRBV5-1 - CASSLDTEAFF TGCGCCAGCAGCTTGGACACTGAAGCTTTCTTT
TRBJ1-5 few TRBV4-2 - CASGAGSNQPQHF TGTGCCAGCGGGGCGGGTAGCAATCAGCCCCAGCATTTT
TRBJ2-3 few TRBV10-2 - CASTSRDTQYF TGCGCCAGCACCTCTAGAGATACGCAGTATTTT
TRBJ1-1 - TRBV6-5 - CASSYSREGREAFF TGTGCCAGCAGTTACTCTCGGGAGGGGCGTGAAGCTTTCTTT
TRBJ1-5 few TRBV6-2/TRBV6-3 - CASSYSRIRGFRQPQHF TGTGCCAGCAGTTACTCGAGGATCAGGGGATTTCGTCAGCCCCAGCATTTT
TRBJ2-3 - TRBV29-1 TRBD2 CSVEVVAGGGGTQYF TGCAGCGTTGAAGTCGTAGCGGGGGGCGGGGGTACGCAGTATTTT
TRBJ1-6 - TRBV11-2 - CASSFGGGSPLHF TGTGCCAGCAGCTTCGGGGGAGGCTCACCCCTCCACTTT
TRBJ2-5 - TRBV30 TRBD1 CAWSKGAGETQYF TGTGCCTGGAGTAAGGGGGCGGGAGAGACCCAGTACTTC
TRBJ2-3 - TRBV12-3/TRBV12-4 TRBD2 CASSFSASGHTDTQYF TGTGCCAGCAGTTTTTCGGCTAGCGGCCACACAGATACGCAGTATTTT
TRBJ2-3 - TRBV29-1 - CSARESADTQYF TGCAGCGCTAGAGAGAGCGCAGATACGCAGTATTTT
TRBJ2-1 few TRBV7-9 TRBD1 CASSLRRDRAHNEQFF TGTGCCAGCAGCTTAAGGAGGGACAGGGCGCACAATGAGCAGTTCTTC
TRBJ1-4 - TRBV7-8 - CASSLARNKKLFF TGTGCCAGCAGCTTAGCAAGGAATAAAAAACTGTTTTTT
TRBJ1-3 - TRBV25-1 - CASEDRRYSGNTIYF TGTGCCAGCGAGGACAGACGATACTCTGGAAACACCATATATTTT
TRBJ1-5 few TRBV12-3/TRBV12-4 - CASRTGSHGQPQHF TGTGCCAGCAGAACGGGATCCCACGGTCAGCCCCAGCATTTT
TRBJ2-7 - TRBV10-3 - CATKGPGSDSYEQYF TGTGCCACCAAAGGGCCCGGCTCCGACTCCTACGAGCAGTACTTC
TRBJ1-1 few TRBV24-1 - CATRPDVNTEAFF TGTGCCACCAGACCCGACGTGAACACTGAAGCTTTCTTT
TRBJ2-7 - TRBV3-1 TRBD1 CASSQGAGGFYEQYF TGTGCCAGCAGCCAAGGGGCAGGGGGTTTCTACGAGCAGTACTTC
TRBJ2-3 - TRBV27 TRBD2 CASSVGGASTDTQYF TGTGCCAGCAGTGTCGGGGGGGCGAGCACAGATACGCAGTATTTT
TRBJ2-7 few TRBV27 - CASTPGGALSYEQYF TGTGCCAGCACCCCTGGCGGGGCCCTCTCCTACGAGCAGTACTTC
TRBJ2-3 few TRBV20-1 TRBD2 CSAALTSGGPPGTDTQYF TGCAGTGCTGCTTTAACTAGCGGGGGGCCCCCGGGAACAGATACGCAGTATTTT
TRBJ2-7 - TRBV7-8 - CASSFDVTYEQYF TGTGCCAGCAGCTTTGACGTTACCTACGAGCAGTACTTC
TRBJ1-5 many TRBV5-1 - CASSLQGGGQPQHF TGCGCCAGCAGCTTGCAGGGAGGAGGTCAGCCCCAGCATTTT
TRBJ2-5 - TRBV20-1 - CSAPGDQQYEETQYF TGCAGTGCACCCGGAGACCAACAGTACGAGGAGACCCAGTACTTC
TRBJ1-4 few TRBV7-2 TRBD1 CASSPTGGTTNEKLFF TGTGCCAGCAGCCCGACAGGGGGCACAACTAATGAAAAACTGTTTTTT
TRBJ2-7 - TRBV30 - CAWSVDGYEQYF TGTGCCTGGAGCGTCGACGGGTACGAGCAGTACTTC
TRBJ2-3 - TRBV5-5 - CTSSSLSVSSTDTQYF TGTACCAGCAGCTCCCTTAGCGTCTCTAGCACAGATACGCAGTATTTT
TRBJ2-2 - TRBV6-5 TRBD1 CASSYLGTANTGELFF TGTGCCAGCAGTTACTTGGGGACAGCGAACACCGGGGAGCTGTTTTTT
TRBJ1-2 few TRBV7-9 - CASSSLDQLPPGYTF TGTGCCAGCAGCTCCCTCGACCAACTCCCCCCTGGCTACACCTTC
TRBJ2-6 - TRBV7-6 - CASSPVPSSGANVLTF TGTGCCAGCAGCCCCGTCCCGTCCTCTGGGGCCAACGTCCTGACTTTC